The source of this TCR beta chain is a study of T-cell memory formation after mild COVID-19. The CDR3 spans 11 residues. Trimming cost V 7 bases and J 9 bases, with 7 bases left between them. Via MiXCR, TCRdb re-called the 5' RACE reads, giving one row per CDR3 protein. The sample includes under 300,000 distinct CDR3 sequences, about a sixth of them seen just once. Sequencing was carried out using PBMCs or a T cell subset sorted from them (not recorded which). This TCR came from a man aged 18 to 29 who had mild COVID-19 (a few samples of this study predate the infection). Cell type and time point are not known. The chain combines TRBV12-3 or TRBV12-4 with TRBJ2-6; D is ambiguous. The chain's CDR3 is CASTNFNVLTF. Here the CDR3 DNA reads TGTGCCAGCACTAACTTCAACGTCCTGACTTTC.